Here is one T cell receptor (beta chain) with its context. Its specificity is unknown. TCR beta CDR3 regions were amplified from RNA transcripts. A first-round RT-PCR of the TCR CDR3 used the HTBI primer set. TCRdb recomputed calls from the multiplex PCR reads with MiXCR, one row per CDR3 protein. The sample records approximately 560,000 distinct CDR3 sequences, around a sixth being singletons. Patients showing uncontrolled infection, other autoimmune disease, pregnancy or lactation were ineligible. Extraction of PBMCs used under 13 ml of fresh peripheral blood. The data derive from a study of T cells in Graves' hyperthyroidism and ophthalmopathy. Study findings and constraints: Most expanded thyroid clonotypes above 0.001 also appeared in blood. With a median lead of approximately 6 months before onset, the model predicted ophthalmopathy.

The CDR3 consists of 14 residues. V was pared by 6 bases and J by 5 bases, with 9 bases of the junction left unmatched. CDR1 is MNHNS, CDR2 SASEGT, per germline. This receptor was identified in a woman aged 25 to 45 with Graves' hyperthyroidism. Sequencing input: blood. The V and J genes are TRBV6-1 and TRBJ1-2; 7 bases line up with TRBD1. The DNA for the CDR3 is TGTGCCAGCAGCGATACGGGACAGTGGTATGGCTACACCTTC. Translation gives CASSDTGQWYGYTF.